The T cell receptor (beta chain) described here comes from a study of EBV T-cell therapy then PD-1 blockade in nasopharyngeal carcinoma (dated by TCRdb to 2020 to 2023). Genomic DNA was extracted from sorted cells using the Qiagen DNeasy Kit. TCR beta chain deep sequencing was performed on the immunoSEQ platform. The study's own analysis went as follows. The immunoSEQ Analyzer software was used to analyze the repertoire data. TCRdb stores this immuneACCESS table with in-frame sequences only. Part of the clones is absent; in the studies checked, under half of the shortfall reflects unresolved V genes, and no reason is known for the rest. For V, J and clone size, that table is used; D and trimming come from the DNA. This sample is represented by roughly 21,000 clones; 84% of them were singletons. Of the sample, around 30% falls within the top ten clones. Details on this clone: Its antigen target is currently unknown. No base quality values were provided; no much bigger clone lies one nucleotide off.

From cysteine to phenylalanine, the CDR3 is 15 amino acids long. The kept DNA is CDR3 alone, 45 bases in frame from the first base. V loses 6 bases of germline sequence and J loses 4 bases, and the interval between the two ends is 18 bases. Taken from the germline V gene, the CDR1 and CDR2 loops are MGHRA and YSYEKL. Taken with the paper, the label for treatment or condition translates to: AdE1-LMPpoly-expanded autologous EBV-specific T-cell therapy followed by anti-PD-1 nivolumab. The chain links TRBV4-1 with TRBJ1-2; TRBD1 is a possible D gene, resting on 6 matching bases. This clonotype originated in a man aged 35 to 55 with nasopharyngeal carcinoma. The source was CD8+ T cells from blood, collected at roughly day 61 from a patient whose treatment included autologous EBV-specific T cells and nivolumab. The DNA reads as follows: TGCGCCAGCAGGCAGAGATGGGGGGGCGTCTATGGCTACACCTTC. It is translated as CASRQRWGGVYGYTF.